This T cell receptor beta chain was sequenced for a study of blood T cell repertoires in COVID-19. Repertoires were generated with immunoSEQ multiplex PCR, while TCRdb's copy carries only in-frame clones and drops some. The table has about 190,000 clones, roughly 84% seen once. Germline-derived CDR1 and CDR2 are SEHNR and FQNEAQ (reference sequence). V lost 1 base and J lost 0; bases outside the gene matches: 3. The CDR3 has 16 amino acids. This clone was recorded once. J is TRBJ1-3 and V is TRBV7-9; 7 bases fit TRBD1. Input material: peripheral blood. This clonotype was sampled from a human donor in a cohort sampled during active COVID-19. CDR3 sequence: CASSLVWDSSGNTIYF. In DNA form, the CDR3 reads TGTGCCAGCAGCTTAGTGTGGGACAGCTCTGGAAACACCATATATTTT.